The T cell receptor (beta chain) described here comes from a study of blood T cell repertoires in COVID-19. About the research overall: Specimens from acute and convalescent COVID-19 originated in the United States, Italy and Spain. PBMCs, B-cell-depleted T cells, or T cells were the source of the cDNA or gDNA that made up the material.

Assay used: immunoSEQ multiplex PCR; TCRdb lists only in-frame clones, some missing. The sample has under 200,000 clones; 84% are singletons. Trimming removed 6 bases from V and 7 bases from J; junction bases left unmatched: 6. The germline V gene encodes CDR1 SGHTS and CDR2 YDEGEE. This CDR3 spans 14 amino acids. The sample was peripheral blood. This receptor was identified in an older woman with COVID-19, enrolled during active disease. V gene TRBV5-8 combines with J gene TRBJ1-4, with TRBD1 matching 10 bases. CDR3 in amino acids: CASTLGQGFEKLFF. The CDR3 DNA reads TGTGCCAGCACCCTGGGACAGGGGTTTGAAAAACTGTTTTTT.